The sequence of this T cell receptor beta chain was determined in a study of blood T cell repertoires in COVID-19. About the research overall: Specimens from acute and convalescent COVID-19 originated in the United States, Italy and Spain. Sources were T cells, B-cell-depleted T cells, or PBMCs; the material itself was cDNA or gDNA.

Original processing methods: Estimated nucleated cell counts came from reference gene primer amplification. Clones were sequenced by immunoSEQ multiplex PCR, and TCRdb holds only the in-frame ones, with some missing. The DNA was the basis for D and trimming; V, J and clone size are from that table. This table holds some 90,000 clones, more than 75% found once. The CDR3 loop spans 15 amino acids. V trimming: 3 bases; J trimming: 6 bases; junction bases outside the gene matches: 8. In germline, CDR1 is SGDLS, CDR2 YYNGEE. The sample was peripheral blood. The sequence was obtained from a human donor in a cohort sampled during active COVID-19. The J gene is TRBJ2-1, the V gene TRBV9; 8 nucleotides match TRBD2. CDR3 coding DNA: TGTGCCAGCAGCGCGGGAGGGGGGGTCGGCAATGAGCAGTTCTTC. This codes for CASSAGGGVGNEQFF.